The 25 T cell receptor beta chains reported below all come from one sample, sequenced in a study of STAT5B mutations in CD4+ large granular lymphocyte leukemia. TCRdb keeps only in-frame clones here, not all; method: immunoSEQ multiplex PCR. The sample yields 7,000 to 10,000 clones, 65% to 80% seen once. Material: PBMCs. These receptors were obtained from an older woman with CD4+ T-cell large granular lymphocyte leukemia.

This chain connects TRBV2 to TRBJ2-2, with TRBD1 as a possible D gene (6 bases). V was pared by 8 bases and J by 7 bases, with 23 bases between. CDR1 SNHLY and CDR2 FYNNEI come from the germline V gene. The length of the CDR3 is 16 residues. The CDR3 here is CASGIQGMGVGGELFF. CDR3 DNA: TGTGCCAGCGGAATTCAGGGGATGGGGGTAGGCGGGGAGCTGTTTTTT.

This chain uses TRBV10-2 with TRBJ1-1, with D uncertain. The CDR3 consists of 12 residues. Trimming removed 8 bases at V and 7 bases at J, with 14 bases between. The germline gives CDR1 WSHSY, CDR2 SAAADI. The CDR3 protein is CASLHTPDEAFF. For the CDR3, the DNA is TGCGCCAGCCTCCACACTCCGGATGAAGCTTTCTTT.

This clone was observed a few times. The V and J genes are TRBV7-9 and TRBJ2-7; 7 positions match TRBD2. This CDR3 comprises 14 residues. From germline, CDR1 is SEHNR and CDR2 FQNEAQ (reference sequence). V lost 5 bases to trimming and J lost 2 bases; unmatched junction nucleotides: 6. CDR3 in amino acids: CASSPWGGTYEQYF. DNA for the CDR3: TGTGCCAGCAGCCCTTGGGGGGGAACCTACGAGCAGTACTTC.

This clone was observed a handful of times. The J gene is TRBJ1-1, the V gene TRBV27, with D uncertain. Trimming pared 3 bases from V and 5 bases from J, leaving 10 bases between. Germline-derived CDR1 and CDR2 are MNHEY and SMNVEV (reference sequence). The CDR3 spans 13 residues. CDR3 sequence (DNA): TGTGCCAGCAGTTTTGCGAGTGGTACTGAAGCTTTCTTT. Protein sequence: CASSFASGTEAFF.

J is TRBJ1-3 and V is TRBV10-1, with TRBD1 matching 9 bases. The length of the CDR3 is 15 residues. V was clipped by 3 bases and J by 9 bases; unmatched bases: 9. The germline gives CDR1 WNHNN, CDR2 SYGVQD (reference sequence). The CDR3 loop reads CASSERTGGEATIYF. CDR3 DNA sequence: TGCGCCAGCAGTGAACGAACAGGGGGCGAAGCCACCATATATTTT.

Here the CDR3 DNA reads TGTGCCAGCAGCAGTTCGAGCTCTGGAAACACCATATATTTT. This encodes CASSSSSSGNTIYF. This chain joins TRBV2 and TRBJ1-3; no clear D. CDR1 SNHLY and CDR2 FYNNEI come from the germline V gene. Trimming removed 6 bases from V and 0 bases from J, with 9 bases in between. The CDR3 sequence is 14 residues long.

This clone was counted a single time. In DNA, the CDR3 is TGTGCCAGCAGCCCCGTGGCTGGCCAGGGAGGAGGCTACACCTTC. Translating gives CASSPVAGQGGGYTF. The chain couples TRBV7-2 to TRBJ1-2, with D perhaps matching TRBD1 (5 bases). The germline CDR1 and CDR2 sequences are SGHTA and FQGNSA. V dropped 5 bases and J dropped 8 bases, with 21 bases sitting between them. CDR3 length equals 15 residues.

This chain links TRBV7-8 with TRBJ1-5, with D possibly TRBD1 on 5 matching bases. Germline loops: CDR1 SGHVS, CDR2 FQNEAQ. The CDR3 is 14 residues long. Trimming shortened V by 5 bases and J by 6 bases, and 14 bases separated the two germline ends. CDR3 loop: CASSHQGRPQPQHF. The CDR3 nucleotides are TGTGCCAGCAGCCACCAGGGTCGGCCTCAGCCCCAGCATTTT. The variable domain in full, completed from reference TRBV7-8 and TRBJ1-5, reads GAGVSQSPRYKVAKRGQDVALRCDPISGHVSLFWYQQALGQGPEFLTYFQNEAQLDKSGLPSDRFFAERPEGSVSTLKIQRTQQEDSAVYLCASSHQGRPQPQHFGDGTRLSIL.

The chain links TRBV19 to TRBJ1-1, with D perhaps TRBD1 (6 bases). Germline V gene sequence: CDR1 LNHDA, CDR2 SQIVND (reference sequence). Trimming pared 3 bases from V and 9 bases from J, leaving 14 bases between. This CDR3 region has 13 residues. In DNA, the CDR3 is TGTGCCAGTAGTATTTCAACAGGGTTTAAAGCTTTCTTT. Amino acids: CASSISTGFKAFF.

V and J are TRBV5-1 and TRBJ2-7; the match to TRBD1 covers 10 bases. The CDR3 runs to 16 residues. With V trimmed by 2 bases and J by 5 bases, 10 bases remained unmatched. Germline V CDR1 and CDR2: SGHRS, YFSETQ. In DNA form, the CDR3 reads TGCGCCAGCAGCTTATCGGCCGGGACAGGGGTAAACGAGCAGTACTTC. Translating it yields CASSLSAGTGVNEQYF.

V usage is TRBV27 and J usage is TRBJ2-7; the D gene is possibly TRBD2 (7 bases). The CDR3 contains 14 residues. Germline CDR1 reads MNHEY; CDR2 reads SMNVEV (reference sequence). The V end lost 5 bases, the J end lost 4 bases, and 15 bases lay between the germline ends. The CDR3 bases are TGTGCCAGCAGTGAGGCAGGGAGGGGGTACGAGCAGTACTTC. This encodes CASSEAGRGYEQYF.

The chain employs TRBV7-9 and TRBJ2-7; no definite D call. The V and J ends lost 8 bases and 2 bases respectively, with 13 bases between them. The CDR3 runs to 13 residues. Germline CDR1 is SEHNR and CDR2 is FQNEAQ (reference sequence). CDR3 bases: TGTGCCAGCTCGTTACCGGCGACCTACGAGCAGTACTTC. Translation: CASSLPATYEQYF.

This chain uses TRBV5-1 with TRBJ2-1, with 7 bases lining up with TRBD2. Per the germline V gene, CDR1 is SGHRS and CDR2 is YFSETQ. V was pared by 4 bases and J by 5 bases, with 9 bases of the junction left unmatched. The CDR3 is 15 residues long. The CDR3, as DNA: TGCGCCAGCAGCGGCGGGAGCGGGGCCCACAATGAGCAGTTCTTC. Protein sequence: CASSGGSGAHNEQFF.

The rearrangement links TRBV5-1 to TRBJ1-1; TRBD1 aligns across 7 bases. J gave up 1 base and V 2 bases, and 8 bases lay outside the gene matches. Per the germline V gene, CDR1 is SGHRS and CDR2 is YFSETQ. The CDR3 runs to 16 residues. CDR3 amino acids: CASSLSGGGSNTEAFF. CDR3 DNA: TGCGCCAGCAGCTTATCAGGGGGGGGTTCGAACACTGAAGCTTTCTTT.

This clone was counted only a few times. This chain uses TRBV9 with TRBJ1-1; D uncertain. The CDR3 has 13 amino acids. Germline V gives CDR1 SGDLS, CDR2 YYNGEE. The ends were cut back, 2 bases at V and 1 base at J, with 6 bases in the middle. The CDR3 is CASSVGSNTEAFF. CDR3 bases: TGTGCCAGCAGCGTGGGATCGAACACTGAAGCTTTCTTT.

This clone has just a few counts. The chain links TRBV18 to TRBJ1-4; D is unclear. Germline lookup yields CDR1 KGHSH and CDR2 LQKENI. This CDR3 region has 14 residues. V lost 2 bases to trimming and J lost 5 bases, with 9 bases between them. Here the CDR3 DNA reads TGTGCCAGCTCACCAGGAGCGGAAAATGAAAAACTGTTTTTT. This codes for CASSPGAENEKLFF. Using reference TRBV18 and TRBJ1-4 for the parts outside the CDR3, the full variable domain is NAGVMQNPRHLVRRRGQEARLRCSPMKGHSHVYWYRQLPEEGLKFMVYLQKENIIDESGMPKERFSAEFPKEGPSILRIQQVVRGDSAAYFCASSPGAENEKLFFGSGTQLSVL.

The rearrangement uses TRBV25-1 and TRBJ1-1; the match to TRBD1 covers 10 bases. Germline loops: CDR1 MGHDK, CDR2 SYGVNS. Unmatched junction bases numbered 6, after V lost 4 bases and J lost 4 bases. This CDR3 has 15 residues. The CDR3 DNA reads TGTGCCAGCAGTGTGGGACAGGGGTTGCGCACTGAAGCTTTCTTT. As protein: CASSVGQGLRTEAFF.

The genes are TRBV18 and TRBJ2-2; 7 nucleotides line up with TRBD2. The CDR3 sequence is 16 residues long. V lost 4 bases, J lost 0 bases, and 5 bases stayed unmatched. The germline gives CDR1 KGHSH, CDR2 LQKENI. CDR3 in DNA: TGTGCCAGCTCACTCCGGGGGGACCCGAACACCGGGGAGCTGTTTTTT. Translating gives CASSLRGDPNTGELFF.

Here the CDR3 DNA reads TGTGCCAGCAGTTACTCCGGGGGCCGGTATGGCTACACCTTC. This encodes CASSYSGGRYGYTF. This chain links TRBV6-5 with TRBJ1-2, with a tentative D call TRBD1 (6 bases). CDR1 MNHEY and CDR2 SVGAGI come from the germline V gene. The CDR3 is made up of 14 amino acids. Trimming cost V 0 bases and J 5 bases, with 10 bases left between them.

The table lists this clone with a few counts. The CDR3 nucleotides read TGTGCCAGCAGCTTAGGAATTACTAACTATGGCTACACCTTC. Its translation: CASSLGITNYGYTF. V gene TRBV7-2 combines with J gene TRBJ1-2; D ambiguous. V was cut by 1 base and J by 0 bases, with 6 bases left in between. This CDR3 contains 14 residues. Germline V gene data show CDR1 as SGHTA and CDR2 as FQGNSA.

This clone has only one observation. This CDR3 reads CASNPPRGSTDTQYF. CDR3 bases: TGTGCCAGCAATCCCCCCCGGGGTAGCACAGATACGCAGTATTTT. The chain recombines TRBV28 with TRBJ2-3, with D possibly TRBD2 on 5 matching bases. CDR3 length: 15 residues. CDR1 and CDR2 (germline): MDHEN, SYDVKM. Trimming took off 7 bases at V and 0 bases at J, with 14 bases between the two ends.

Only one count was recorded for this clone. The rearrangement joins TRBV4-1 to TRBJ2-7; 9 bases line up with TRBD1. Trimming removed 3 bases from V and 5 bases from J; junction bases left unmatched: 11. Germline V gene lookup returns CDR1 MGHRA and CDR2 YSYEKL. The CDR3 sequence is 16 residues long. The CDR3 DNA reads TGCGCCAGCAGCCAGGCACAGGGGGCGCAGTCGGACGAGCAGTACTTC. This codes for CASSQAQGAQSDEQYF.

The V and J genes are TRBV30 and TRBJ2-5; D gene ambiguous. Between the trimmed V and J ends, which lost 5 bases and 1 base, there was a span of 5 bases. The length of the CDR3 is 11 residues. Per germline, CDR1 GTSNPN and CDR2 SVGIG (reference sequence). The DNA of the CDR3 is TGTGCCTGGGGCCTCCAAGAGACCCAGTACTTC. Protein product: CAWGLQETQYF.

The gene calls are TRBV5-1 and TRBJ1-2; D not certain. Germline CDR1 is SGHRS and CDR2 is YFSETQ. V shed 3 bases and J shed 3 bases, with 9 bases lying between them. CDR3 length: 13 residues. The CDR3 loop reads CASSSSTDYGYTF. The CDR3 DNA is TGCGCCAGCAGCTCCAGCACCGACTATGGCTACACCTTC.

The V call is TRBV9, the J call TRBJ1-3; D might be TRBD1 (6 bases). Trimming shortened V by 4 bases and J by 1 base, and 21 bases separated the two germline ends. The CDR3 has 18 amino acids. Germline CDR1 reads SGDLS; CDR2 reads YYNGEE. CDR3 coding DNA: TGTGCCAGCAGCCTAGGACAGAGATCCCTAAAATCTGGAAACACCATATATTTT. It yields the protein CASSLGQRSLKSGNTIYF.